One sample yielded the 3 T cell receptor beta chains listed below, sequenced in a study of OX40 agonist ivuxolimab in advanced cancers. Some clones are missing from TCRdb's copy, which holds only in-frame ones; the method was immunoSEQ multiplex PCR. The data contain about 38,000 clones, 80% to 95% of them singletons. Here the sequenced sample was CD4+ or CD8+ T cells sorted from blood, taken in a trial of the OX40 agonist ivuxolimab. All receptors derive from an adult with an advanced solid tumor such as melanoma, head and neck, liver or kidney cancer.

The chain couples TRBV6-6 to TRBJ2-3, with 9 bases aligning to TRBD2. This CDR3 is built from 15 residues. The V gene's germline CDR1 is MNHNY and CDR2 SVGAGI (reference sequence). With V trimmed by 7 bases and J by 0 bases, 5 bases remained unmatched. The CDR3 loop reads CASTNGLASTDTQYF. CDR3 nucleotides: TGTGCCAGCACTAACGGACTAGCGAGCACAGATACGCAGTATTTT.

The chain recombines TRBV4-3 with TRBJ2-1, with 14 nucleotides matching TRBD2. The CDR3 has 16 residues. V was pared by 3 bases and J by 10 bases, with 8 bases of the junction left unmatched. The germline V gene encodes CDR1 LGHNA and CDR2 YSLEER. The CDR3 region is CASSQGTSGSGAEQFF. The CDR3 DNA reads TGCGCCAGCAGCCAGGGGACTAGCGGGAGTGGGGCCGAGCAGTTCTTC.

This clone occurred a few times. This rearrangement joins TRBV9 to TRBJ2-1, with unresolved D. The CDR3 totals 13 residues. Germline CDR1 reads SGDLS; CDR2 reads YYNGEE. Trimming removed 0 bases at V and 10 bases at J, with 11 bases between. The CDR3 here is CASSVGPYAEQFF. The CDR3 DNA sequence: TGTGCCAGCAGCGTAGGGCCCTATGCCGAGCAGTTCTTC.